The T cell receptor (beta chain) described here comes from a study of shared clonotypes between healthy human individuals. Whole-study context: CD4 naive and CD4 memory each took three plates per donor, while CD8 naive took two and CD8 memory one. General study points: Against clonotypes common to all four donors, non-shared ones had lower generation probabilities.

Notes on this clone: Its antigen is not identified.

The protocol was immunoSEQ multiplex PCR, while the TCRdb copy is restricted to in-frame clones and leaves out a portion. The sample records 500,000 to 550,000 clones, roughly 95% being singletons. The germline V gene encodes CDR1 SGHAT and CDR2 FQNNGV. The CDR3 is made up of 16 amino acids. Trimming removed 5 bases from V and 7 bases from J; junction bases left unmatched: 9. Donors were healthy HIV-negative adults without recent acute infections or vaccinations. CD45RA-negative memory and CD45RA+ naive subsets were split from the CD4+ cells. This sequence originates from a woman in her 30s in good health. Input material: naive CD4+ T cells sorted from blood. Sample subset: CD45RA+ positively selected. The V gene is TRBV11-2, the J gene TRBJ1-4; 11 positions match TRBD1. DNA of the CDR3: TGTGCCAGCAGCCCTAGAGTGGGACAGGGGGGTGAAAAACTGTTTTTT. Its protein product is CASSPRVGQGGEKLFF.